This T cell receptor (beta chain) originates from a study of T cells in Graves' hyperthyroidism and ophthalmopathy. Study conclusions and caveats: Appearing also in blood were most of the thyroid clonotypes expanded above 0.001. Ophthalmopathy, as predicted by the model, came a median roughly 6.3 months after the prediction.

The V end was cut by 1 base, the J end by 7 bases, with 8 bases between. Germline CDR1 SGHTA, CDR2 FQGTGA. The CDR3 extends over 13 amino acids. Any patient presenting with uncontrolled infection, other autoimmune disease, pregnancy or lactation was left out. This clonotype has only a few counts. Its target is not known. Regions amplified from RNA transcripts were the TCR beta CDR3 regions. First-round RT-PCR of the TCR CDR3 relied on the HTBI primer set. Via MiXCR, TCRdb re-called the multiplex PCR reads, giving one row per CDR3 protein. Altogether 550,000 to 700,000 distinct CDR3 sequences are present, around 46% being singletons, with the ten largest covering around 20%.

Sequencing used peripheral blood or thyroid tissue (not recorded which). This clonotype was obtained from an adult woman with Graves' disease, either hyperthyroidism or ophthalmopathy (not recorded which). The gene calls are TRBV7-3 and TRBJ2-1; D is undetermined. This chain's CDR3 is CASSLRLENEQFF. The CDR3 region has the DNA TGTGCCAGCAGCTTAAGACTGGAGAATGAGCAGTTCTTC.